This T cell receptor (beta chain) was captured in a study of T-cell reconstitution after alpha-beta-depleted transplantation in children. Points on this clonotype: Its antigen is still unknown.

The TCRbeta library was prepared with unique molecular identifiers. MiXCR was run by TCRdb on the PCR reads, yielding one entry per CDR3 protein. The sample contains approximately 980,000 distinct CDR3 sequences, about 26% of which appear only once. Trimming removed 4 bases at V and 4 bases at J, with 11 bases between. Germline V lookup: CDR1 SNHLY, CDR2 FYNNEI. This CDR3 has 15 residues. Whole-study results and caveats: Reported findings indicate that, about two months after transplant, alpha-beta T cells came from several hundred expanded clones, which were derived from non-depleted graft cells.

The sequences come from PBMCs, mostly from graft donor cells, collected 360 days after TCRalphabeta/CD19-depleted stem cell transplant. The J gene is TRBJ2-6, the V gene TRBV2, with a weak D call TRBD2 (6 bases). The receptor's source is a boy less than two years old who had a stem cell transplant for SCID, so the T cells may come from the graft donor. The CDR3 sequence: CASSVGGAGANVLTF. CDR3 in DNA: TGTGCCAGCAGTGTAGGAGGGGCAGGGGCCAACGTCCTGACTTTC.